Listed here are 31 T cell receptor beta chains from one sample, sequenced in a study of vaccination effects on CD4 cells after COVID-19. Peptide-pool stimulation followed by sequencing identified expanded antigen-specific CD4+ clonotypes in the ViraFEST assay. The culture ran for around ten days before CD4+ T cells were isolated. All participants had two doses of either the BNT162b2 or mRNA-1273 vaccine. TCRdb keeps only in-frame clones here, not all; method: immunoSEQ multiplex PCR. Among about 72,000 clones, approximately 82% were seen once, and the ten largest hold more than 1%. No antigen has been identified for these receptors. The sequencing used CD4+ T cells from PBMCs cultured with HCoV-229E spike peptides, collected after COVID-19 vaccination. The receptors come from a human donor who received a COVID-19 vaccine.

The J gene is TRBJ1-6, the V gene TRBV28; 11 nucleotides agree with TRBD1. The trim removed 5 bases at V and 10 bases at J, leaving 4 bases unmatched. Looked up from germline, CDR1 is MDHEN and CDR2 is SYDVKM. The CDR3 covers 14 residues. Written as DNA, the CDR3 is TGTGCCAGCAGTCCTAGGACAGGGGGCTCACCCCTCCACTTT. Protein product: CASSPRTGGSPLHF. The complete variable domain, with remaining parts taken from reference TRBV28 and TRBJ1-6, reads DVKVTQSSRYLVKRTGEKVFLECVQDMDHENMFWYRQDPGLGLRLIYFSYDVKMKEKGDIPEGYSVSREKKERFSLILESASTNQTSMYLCASSPRTGGSPLHFGNGTRLTVT.

The V and J genes are TRBV7-3 and TRBJ2-5; possibly TRBD1 for D (5 bases). The germline CDR1 and CDR2 sequences are SGHTA and FQGTGA. V shed 3 bases and J shed 5 bases, with 13 bases lying between them. CDR3 size: 14 residues. CDR3 DNA sequence: TGTGCCAGCAGCTTTGGGGCAGCCCCGGAGACCCAGTACTTC. Protein: CASSFGAAPETQYF.

The rearrangement uses TRBV24-1 and TRBJ2-5; 11 bases align to TRBD2. Trimming took 4 bases from V and 5 from J; bases not matched to a gene: 5. The CDR3 covers 15 residues. Germline values: CDR1 KGHDR, CDR2 SFDVKD. The CDR3 region is CATSDRGLAEETQYF. The CDR3 coding sequence is TGTGCCACCAGTGACCGGGGACTAGCGGAGGAGACCCAGTACTTC.

V and J are TRBV29-1 and TRBJ2-1; the D call may be TRBD1 or TRBD2 (6 bases each). This CDR3 spans 15 amino acids. V was trimmed by 7 bases and J by 7 bases, leaving 23 bases between them. In germline, CDR1 is SQVTM, CDR2 ANQGSEA. CDR3 loop: CSAGHLQGGWNEQFF. The CDR3, as DNA: TGCAGCGCGGGCCACTTACAAGGGGGGTGGAATGAGCAGTTCTTC.

This clone was detected only once. The rearrangement joins TRBV6-5 to TRBJ1-4; D remains ambiguous. The germline gives CDR1 MNHEY, CDR2 SVGAGI. The CDR3 extends over 14 amino acids. V was pared by 5 bases and J by 1 base, with 8 bases between. The CDR3 spells CASSRRVTNEKLFF. The CDR3 nucleotides are TGTGCCAGCAGTCGACGGGTAACTAATGAAAAACTGTTTTTT.

This chain uses TRBV4-3 with TRBJ1-5; 7 positions match TRBD1. This CDR3 has 15 amino acids. V shed 3 bases, J shed 3 bases, and the junction held 5 bases outside the gene matches. CDR1 and CDR2 from the germline V gene are LGHNA and YSLEER. CDR3 DNA: TGCGCCAGCAGCCAGCAGACAGGGTACAATCAGCCCCAGCATTTT. It codes for CASSQQTGYNQPQHF.

This chain links TRBV18 with TRBJ2-7; the match to TRBD1 covers 7 bases. Germline-derived CDR1 and CDR2 are KGHSH and LQKENI. The CDR3 has 14 amino acids. V gave up 1 base and J gave up 4 bases; unmatched junction bases: 4. CDR3 amino acids: CASSPQGASYEQYV. The CDR3 nucleotides are TGTGCCAGCTCACCACAGGGGGCTTCATACGAGCAGTACGTC.

The V call is TRBV6-4, the J call TRBJ1-3; D gene unclear. V was cut by 8 bases and J by 0 bases, with 11 bases left in between. Looked up from germline, CDR1 is MRHNA and CDR2 is SNTAGT. The CDR3 runs 14 residues. The CDR3 sequence: CASPGRHSGNTIYF. The CDR3 DNA sequence: TGTGCCAGCCCAGGACGACACTCTGGAAACACCATATATTTT.

The J gene is TRBJ1-3, the V gene TRBV9; no clear D gene. Trimming left V 4 bases short and J 4 bases short, with 12 bases between. Germline-derived CDR1 and CDR2 are SGDLS and YYNGEE. The length of the CDR3 is 14 residues. For the CDR3, the DNA is TGTGCCAGCAGCTCGGACGTGTTCGGAAACACCATATATTTT. This encodes CASSSDVFGNTIYF.

This chain joins TRBV6-6 and TRBJ1-5; 7 nucleotides align to TRBD1. The V gene's germline CDR1 is MNHNY and CDR2 SVGAGI (reference sequence). The CDR3 loop spans 13 amino acids. The V gene end was trimmed by 6 bases and the J gene end by 5 bases; junction bases not matched to a gene: 4. This chain's CDR3 is CASSQDRDQPQHF. The CDR3 nucleotides read TGTGCCAGCAGCCAAGACAGGGATCAGCCCCAGCATTTT.

V gene TRBV6-1 combines with J gene TRBJ2-7; 7 bases agree with TRBD1. The CDR3 sequence is 13 residues long. Trimming at V came to 1 base and at J to 7 bases, leaving 4 bases not matched to a gene. In germline, CDR1 is MNHNS, CDR2 SASEGT. This CDR3 is CASSEGGQREQYV. The DNA for the CDR3 is TGTGCCAGCAGTGAAGGGGGACAGAGAGAGCAGTACGTC.

The genes are TRBV11-2 and TRBJ2-1, with 9 bases lining up with TRBD2. J gave up 4 bases and V 5 bases, and 6 bases lay outside the gene matches. Germline V CDR1 and CDR2: SGHAT, FQNNGV. CDR3 size: 15 residues. In DNA, the CDR3 is TGTGCCAGCAGCCCTATAGCGGGGGATTACAATGAGCAGTTCTTC. Translation: CASSPIAGDYNEQFF.

This clone was seen just once. V is TRBV9 and J is TRBJ2-6; tentative D call: TRBD1 (5 bases). CDR1 and CDR2 (germline): SGDLS, YYNGEE. This CDR3 is built from 16 residues. Trimming removed 2 bases from V and 4 bases from J, with 13 bases in between. CDR3 sequence (DNA): TGTGCCAGCAGCGTTGGCCAGGGTACAGGGGCCAACGTCCTGACTTTC. It encodes CASSVGQGTGANVLTF.

The chain has TRBV5-6 and TRBJ1-1; D is unclear. The CDR3 loop spans 15 amino acids. Trimming removed 0 bases from V and 5 bases from J, with 14 bases in between. CDR1 is SGHDT and CDR2 is YYEEEE in the germline V gene. The CDR3 loop is CASSLVSKAYTEAFF. Here the CDR3 DNA reads TGTGCCAGCAGCTTGGTCTCAAAGGCGTATACTGAAGCTTTCTTT.

The chain combines TRBV10-3 with TRBJ2-3; 10 bases are shared with TRBD2. V gave up 10 bases and J gave up 0 bases; unmatched junction bases: 7. Germline CDR1 is ENHRY and CDR2 is SYGVKD. The CDR3 is 15 residues long. The CDR3 DNA is TGTGCCACCTCCGCTAGCGGGGGTAGCACAGATACGCAGTATTTT. Its translation: CATSASGGSTDTQYF.

The chain employs TRBV18 and TRBJ2-5; no clear D gene. Germline-derived CDR1 and CDR2 are KGHSH and LQKENI. CDR3 length equals 13 residues. V was cut by 4 bases and J by 8 bases, with 14 bases left in between. DNA for the CDR3: TGTGCCAGCTCACACGAGACCCCCCCTACCCAGTACTTC. Translated, it gives CASSHETPPTQYF.

The chain has TRBV7-9 and TRBJ2-3, with D possibly TRBD2 on 5 matching bases. This CDR3 comprises 13 residues. The V end lost 7 bases, the J end lost 1 base, and 9 bases lay between the germline ends. Germline loops: CDR1 SEHNR, CDR2 FQNEAQ (reference sequence). CDR3 coding DNA: TGTGCCAGCACCCCCGGGGGCACAGATACGCAGTATTTT. It yields the protein CASTPGGTDTQYF.

This clone was observed a handful of times. The rearrangement uses TRBV5-1 and TRBJ2-6; D remains unclear. Trimming left V 4 bases short and J 4 bases short, with 9 bases between. The CDR3 is 14 residues long. Germline loops: CDR1 SGHRS, CDR2 YFSETQ. The CDR3: CASSLLSGANVLTF. CDR3 sequence (DNA): TGCGCCAGCAGCCTCCTTTCGGGGGCCAACGTCCTGACTTTC. The complete variable domain, with remaining parts taken from reference TRBV5-1 and TRBJ2-6, reads KAGVTQTPRYLIKTRGQQVTLSCSPISGHRSVSWYQQTPGQGLQFLFEYFSETQRNKGNFPGRFSGRQFSNSRSEMNVSTLELGDSALYLCASSLLSGANVLTFGAGSRLTVL.

This sequence joins TRBV6-4 and TRBJ2-3; D remains unclear. The V gene's germline CDR1 is MRHNA and CDR2 SNTAGT. The CDR3 length is 15 residues. V was cut by 2 bases and J by 0 bases, with 9 bases left in between. The DNA of the CDR3 is TGTGCCAGCAGTGACAGGGTTTCCAGCACAGATACGCAGTATTTT. It encodes CASSDRVSSTDTQYF.

This chain joins TRBV5-6 and TRBJ1-4; D perhaps matches TRBD1 (6 bases). The CDR3 extends over 15 amino acids. Deletions cut 0 bases from V and 7 bases from J, with 13 bases between. Per germline, CDR1 SGHDT and CDR2 YYEEEE. The CDR3 nucleotides are TGTGCCAGCAGCTTGGTGGGCAGGGGAGGTGAAAAACTGTTTTTT. Amino acid sequence: CASSLVGRGGEKLFF. The whole variable domain, remainder taken from reference TRBV5-6 and TRBJ1-4, is DAGVTQSPTHLIKTRGQQVTLRCSPKSGHDTVSWYQQALGQGPQFIFQYYEEEERQRGNFPDRFSGHQFPNYSSELNVNALLLGDSALYLCASSLVGRGGEKLFFGSGTQLSVL.

This chain joins TRBV5-5 and TRBJ1-4, with TRBD1 identical over 8 bases. Germline CDR1 is SGHKS and CDR2 is YYEKEE (reference sequence). V shed 6 bases, J shed 7 bases, and the junction held 8 bases outside the gene matches. This CDR3 is built from 14 residues. The CDR3: CASTVTGAGEKLFF. The DNA for the CDR3 is TGTGCCAGCACCGTGACAGGGGCAGGTGAAAAACTGTTTTTT.

The chain links TRBV6-5 to TRBJ1-4, with no clear D. Germline lookup yields CDR1 MNHEY and CDR2 SVGAGI. The CDR3 totals 14 residues. V was pared by 5 bases and J by 0 bases, with 7 bases between. CDR3 loop: CASSKGATNEKLFF. The CDR3 region has the DNA TGTGCCAGCAGTAAGGGTGCAACTAATGAAAAACTGTTTTTT.

This chain connects TRBV5-1 to TRBJ2-2, with unresolved D. Deletions cut 9 bases from V and 0 bases from J, with 9 bases between. Germline V lookup: CDR1 SGHRS, CDR2 YFSETQ. The CDR3 is 13 residues long. The CDR3, as DNA: TGCGCCACGACTCGTACGAACACCGGGGAGCTGTTTTTT. Translation gives CATTRTNTGELFF.

The rearrangement links TRBV28 to TRBJ1-1; 9 bases map to TRBD1. Trimming cost V 5 bases and J 1 base; bases outside gene matches: 11. CDR1 and CDR2 from the germline V gene are MDHEN and SYDVKM. This CDR3 contains 17 residues. The CDR3 protein is CASSKTGGAFRNTEAFF. CDR3 coding DNA: TGTGCCAGCAGTAAAACAGGGGGCGCGTTCCGGAACACTGAAGCTTTCTTT.

The rearrangement links TRBV7-2 to TRBJ1-2; possible D gene TRBD1, 6 bases. In germline, CDR1 is SGHTA, CDR2 FQGNSA. Trimming cost V 2 bases and J 5 bases, with 15 bases left between them. The CDR3 is made up of 15 amino acids. The CDR3 loop is CASSLWNRVEYGYTF. The CDR3 DNA is TGTGCCAGCAGCTTATGGAACAGGGTTGAATATGGCTACACCTTC.

The chain joins TRBV11-2 to TRBJ1-3; D uncertain. The CDR3 has 14 amino acids. Trimming took off 1 base at V and 5 bases at J, with 9 bases between the two ends. Germline-derived CDR1 and CDR2 are SGHAT and FQNNGV. CDR3 sequence (DNA): TGTGCCAGCAGCTTAGGTGGGGAGCGAAACACCATATATTTT. The encoded protein is CASSLGGERNTIYF.

The chain is built from TRBV20-1 and TRBJ1-2; D uncertain. From germline, CDR1 is DFQATT and CDR2 SNEGSKA (reference sequence). CDR3 length: 13 residues. The germline V and J ends were trimmed by 3 bases and 7 bases, with 15 bases remaining between them. The CDR3 here is CSASDTKASGYTF. The CDR3 bases are TGCAGTGCTAGTGACACCAAGGCAAGTGGCTACACCTTC.

CDR3 in DNA: TGTGCCAGCAGCTTGGTATCGGGGAACAATGAGCAGTTCTTC. It encodes CASSLVSGNNEQFF. The chain recombines TRBV5-4 with TRBJ2-1; TRBD2 is a possible D gene (5 bases). The CDR3 runs 14 residues. The germline V gene encodes CDR1 SGHNT and CDR2 YYREEE (reference sequence). Trimming shortened V by 0 bases and J by 5 bases, and 9 bases separated the two germline ends.

This clone showed up just a few times. The rearrangement joins TRBV4-1 to TRBJ2-1, with 11 positions matching TRBD2. The CDR3 runs to 15 residues. Trimming at V came to 3 bases and at J to 6 bases, leaving 4 bases not matched to a gene. The germline V gene has CDR1 MGHRA and CDR2 YSYEKL. CDR3 region: CASSQLGLAGNEQFF. For the CDR3, the DNA is TGCGCCAGCAGCCAGCTTGGACTAGCGGGCAATGAGCAGTTCTTC.

This clone has more than one count but fewer than ten. The V call is TRBV4-1, the J call TRBJ1-2; the D gene is possibly TRBD1 (6 bases). Germline V gives CDR1 MGHRA, CDR2 YSYEKL. This CDR3 is 14 amino acids long. V dropped 2 bases and J dropped 4 bases, with 11 bases sitting between them. The CDR3 nucleotides are TGCGCCAGCAGCCAACAGGGGACCGGCTATGGCTACACCTTC. It specifies CASSQQGTGYGYTF.

The rearrangement links TRBV5-6 to TRBJ2-1, with D hard to call. The CDR3 covers 15 residues. Trimming stripped 5 bases from V and 6 bases from J, with 18 bases between. Germline CDR1 and CDR2: SGHDT and YYEEEE. The DNA of the CDR3 is TGTGCCAGCAGTTCTGTCAGGTACGGAGCCAATGAGCAGTTCTTC. Protein sequence: CASSSVRYGANEQFF.